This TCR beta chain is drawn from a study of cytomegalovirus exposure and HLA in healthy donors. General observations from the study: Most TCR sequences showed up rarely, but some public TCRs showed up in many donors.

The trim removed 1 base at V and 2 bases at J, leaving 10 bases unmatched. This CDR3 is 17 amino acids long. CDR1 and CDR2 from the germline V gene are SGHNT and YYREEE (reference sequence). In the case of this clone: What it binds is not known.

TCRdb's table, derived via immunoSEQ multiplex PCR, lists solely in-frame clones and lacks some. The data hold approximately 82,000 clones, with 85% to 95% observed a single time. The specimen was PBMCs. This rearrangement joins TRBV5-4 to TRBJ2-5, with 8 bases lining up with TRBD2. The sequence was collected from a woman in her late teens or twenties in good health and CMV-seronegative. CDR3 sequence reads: CASSLTGGAGVQETQYF. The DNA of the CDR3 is TGTGCCAGCAGCTTGACGGGAGGAGCGGGGGTGCAAGAGACCCAGTACTTC.